These 4 T cell receptor beta chains came from one sample sequenced in a study of blood T cells in healthy people across ages. The use of a sample-barcoded 5' primer and a J-beta primer mix characterized a second PCR of about 6 to 12 cycles. TCRdb processed the 5' RACE reads anew with MiXCR; each CDR3 protein has one entry. There are 1 million or so distinct CDR3 sequences in the sample; almost 25% occur only once, and about 0.69% lies in the top ten. These same data were also listed under a study on T cells of mothers and their children.

The sequencing sample was made of blood. These receptors all stem from a girl aged 2-10 years in good health.

This sequence joins TRBV12-3 or TRBV12-4 and TRBJ2-5; 12 bases line up with TRBD2. The CDR3 totals 17 residues. The V segment lost 6 bases and the J segment 5 bases; nucleotides outside the gene matches: 13. The CDR3 nucleotides are TGTGCCAGCAGAGCCGGACTAGCGGGGATCCGGCGGGAGACCCAGTACTTC. This translates into CASRAGLAGIRRETQYF.

CDR3 protein: CASSSVETHGQYF. Here the CDR3 DNA reads TGTGCCAGCAGTTCGGTCGAAACTCACGGGCAGTACTTC. This chain links TRBV28 with TRBJ2-7; D is uncertain. This CDR3 spans 13 amino acids. Trimming removed 4 bases from V and 9 bases from J, with 16 bases in between. CDR1 is MDHEN, CDR2 SYDVKM, per germline.

This clonotype came up a few times. The chain employs TRBV29-1 and TRBJ2-6; TRBD1 matches at 10 bases. This CDR3 is 20 amino acids long. Germline CDR1 reads SQVTM; CDR2 reads ANQGSEA. J gave up 0 bases and V 4 bases, and 15 bases lay outside the gene matches. The CDR3 protein is CSVVLGKWTGGLSGANVLTF. CDR3 bases: TGCAGCGTTGTTTTGGGCAAGTGGACAGGGGGACTCTCTGGGGCCAACGTCCTGACTTTC.

This clonotype was observed many times. The chain links TRBV7-2 to TRBJ2-7, with D perhaps assigned TRBD1 or TRBD2 (5 bases each). CDR3 length equals 15 residues. V lost 5 bases to trimming and J lost 6 bases, with 20 bases between them. CDR1 and CDR2 (germline): SGHTA, FQGNSA. The CDR3 protein is CASSKSPGGGGEQYF. The CDR3 nucleotides are TGTGCCAGCAGCAAATCACCGGGCGGTGGGGGCGAGCAGTACTTC.